Listed below are T cell receptor beta chains from one sample, sequenced in a study of early T cells in non-severe SARS-CoV-2 infection. One entry per CDR3 protein, called by TCRdb with MiXCR from the 5' RACE reads. The table records tens of thousands of distinct CDR3 sequences, around 6.5% of them present only once. This specimen was whole blood, taken at baseline. The receptors here all came from an adult who was a healthcare worker with PCR-confirmed SARS-CoV-2 infection or an uninfected control (not recorded which). Both conserved end residues are part of each CDR3. The order of the fields is clone size, V gene, D gene, J gene, CDR3 length, CDR3 protein, CDR3 DNA. D genes are given only for firm matches. Where a row states a size, it is once, few, many or the class of an expanded clone; other rows omit it.

.,TRBV5-1,.,TRBJ2-3,14,CASSLAVLTDTQYF,TGCGCCAGCAGCTTGGCCGTTCTAACAGATACGCAGTATTTT
.,TRBV12-3/TRBV12-4,TRBD2,TRBJ2-5,15,CASSFGRGGKETQYF,TGTGCCAGCAGTTTCGGGCGGGGGGGAAAAGAGACCCAGTACTTC
few,TRBV24-1,.,TRBJ2-1,13,CATSDYLLNEQFF,TGTGCCACCAGTGATTATTTGCTCAATGAGCAGTTCTTC
.,TRBV11-2,.,TRBJ1-1,17,CASSLRRHGGINTEAFF,TGTGCCAGCAGCTTACGACGTCATGGGGGGATAAACACTGAAGCTTTCTTT
many,TRBV7-9,TRBD1,TRBJ1-1,14,CASSLTGSTTEAFF,TGTGCCAGCAGCTTGACAGGGTCCACCACTGAAGCTTTCTTT
many,TRBV14,.,TRBJ2-7,18,CASSQGRLGLPSSYEQYF,TGTGCCAGCAGCCAAGGACGGCTGGGGCTCCCGAGCTCCTACGAGCAGTACTTC
.,TRBV4-3,.,TRBJ1-3,17,CASSQDFDGFSGNTIYF,TGCGCCAGCAGCCAAGATTTTGACGGCTTCTCTGGAAACACCATATATTTT
.,TRBV7-9,.,TRBJ2-1,15,CASSYDWGSYNEQFF,TGTGCCAGCAGCTATGACTGGGGCTCCTACAATGAGCAGTTCTTC
few,TRBV20-1,TRBD2,TRBJ2-7,14,CSASSGRAGYEQYF,TGCAGTGCTTCTAGCGGGAGGGCAGGCTACGAGCAGTACTTC
.,TRBV4-2,TRBD2,TRBJ2-6,20,CASSQDRLAGGPKGANVLTF,TGTGCCAGCAGCCAAGATCGGCTAGCGGGGGGGCCGAAAGGGGCCAACGTCCTGACTTTC
.,TRBV9,TRBD2,TRBJ2-3,15,CASSVTGGVTDTQYF,TGTGCCAGCAGCGTCACGGGGGGTGTAACAGATACGCAGTATTTT
many,TRBV29-1,.,TRBJ1-1,11,CSVEIDTEAFF,TGCAGCGTTGAGATTGACACTGAAGCTTTCTTT
many,TRBV5-1,.,TRBJ2-5,14,CASSNSGVKETQYF,TGCGCCAGCAGCAACTCGGGAGTAAAAGAGACCCAGTACTTC
few,TRBV5-1,.,TRBJ2-1,13,CASHRGESREQFF,TGCGCCAGCCATCGCGGAGAATCGCGGGAGCAGTTCTTC
many,TRBV7-2,.,TRBJ2-5,13,CASSLTFLGTQYF,TGTGCCAGCAGCTTAACGTTTCTGGGGACCCAGTACTTC
few,TRBV10-3,TRBD2,TRBJ2-1,17,CAISESGKGAGAHEQFF,TGTGCCATCAGTGAGTCAGGGAAGGGAGCGGGAGCCCATGAGCAGTTCTTC
many,TRBV4-1,TRBD1,TRBJ2-1,17,CASSQDLWDRVNNEQFF,TGCGCCAGCAGCCAAGATCTGTGGGACAGGGTGAACAATGAGCAGTTCTTC
.,TRBV2,.,TRBJ2-1,11,CASRAYNEQFF,TGTGCCAGCAGGGCGTACAATGAGCAGTTCTTC
many,TRBV9,.,TRBJ2-1,13,CASSVEVRGEQFF,TGTGCCAGCAGCGTAGAGGTTCGGGGTGAGCAGTTCTTC
.,TRBV9,.,TRBJ1-2,15,CASSPPSGNERGHTF,TGTGCCAGCAGCCCGCCTTCAGGGAACGAACGTGGCCACACCTTC
many,TRBV20-1,TRBD2,TRBJ2-3,18,CSARGALASGSSTDTQYF,TGCAGTGCTAGAGGGGCCCTCGCTAGCGGGTCCAGCACAGATACGCAGTATTTT
few,TRBV6-2/TRBV6-3,TRBD2,TRBJ2-1,11,CASGRGPEQFF,TGTGCCAGCGGGAGGGGTCCGGAGCAGTTCTTC
many,TRBV27,.,TRBJ2-1,14,CASSYSGSINEQFF,TGTGCCAGCAGTTATTCGGGATCAATCAATGAGCAGTTCTTC
.,TRBV3-1,.,TRBJ2-4,15,CASSLISGAKNIQYF,TGTGCCAGCAGTCTCATTTCGGGGGCCAAAAACATTCAGTACTTC
few,TRBV7-2,.,TRBJ1-6,15,CASSSAGRHNSPLHF,TGTGCCAGCAGCTCGGCCGGGAGACATAATTCACCCCTCCACTTT
many,TRBV12-3/TRBV12-4,.,TRBJ2-4,14,CASSFQVPGDIQYF,TGTGCCAGCAGTTTCCAAGTCCCGGGTGACATTCAGTACTTC
.,TRBV6-2/TRBV6-3,.,TRBJ1-2,15,CASSPGSGFSYGYTF,TGTGCCAGCAGTCCCGGGTCCGGCTTCTCCTATGGCTACACCTTC
many,TRBV11-3,TRBD1,TRBJ2-1,16,CASSLGTGTGYNEQFF,TGTGCCAGCAGCTTAGGAACCGGGACAGGCTACAATGAGCAGTTCTTC
.,TRBV11-1,.,TRBJ1-1,13,CASSPTYTTEAFF,TGTGCCAGCAGCCCCACATATACCACTGAAGCTTTCTTT
few,TRBV10-3,.,TRBJ2-7,14,CAISDITDGYEQYF,TGTGCCATCAGTGATATCACAGACGGTTACGAGCAGTACTTC
.,TRBV2,.,TRBJ2-5,11,CASKAAETQYF,TGTGCCAGCAAAGCGGCCGAGACCCAGTACTTC
many,TRBV10-3,TRBD1,TRBJ1-5,15,CAISESDRVRGPQHF,TGTGCCATCAGTGAGAGCGACAGGGTTCGAGGACCCCAGCATTTT
.,TRBV4-3,.,TRBJ2-3,19,CASSQAPSRKPLSTDTQYF,TGCGCCAGCAGCCAAGCCCCTAGCCGTAAACCCTTAAGCACAGATACGCAGTATTTT
many,TRBV2,.,TRBJ2-1,14,CASSEGGSYNEQFF,TGTGCCAGCAGTGAGGGGGGATCCTACAATGAGCAGTTCTTC
.,TRBV5-1,.,TRBJ2-7,14,CASTDRTYSGEQYF,TGCGCCAGCACCGACCGCACTTATTCGGGCGAGCAGTACTTC
many,TRBV7-2,TRBD2,TRBJ2-5,16,CASSLRAGGPDPTQYF,TGTGCCAGCAGCTTACGAGCGGGGGGGCCGGATCCGACCCAGTACTTC
.,TRBV9,TRBD1,TRBJ2-3,13,CVSGGQGKDTQYF,TGTGTCAGCGGGGGACAGGGGAAAGATACGCAGTATTTT
.,TRBV6-5,TRBD1,TRBJ2-7,15,CASSPLRQGPYEQYF,TGTGCCAGCAGTCCCCTGAGACAGGGACCATACGAGCAGTACTTC
.,TRBV7-3,.,TRBJ2-3,14,CASSAGTPPDTQYF,TGTGCCAGCAGCGCCGGGACTCCACCAGATACGCAGTATTTT
.,TRBV10-2,.,TRBJ2-5,13,CASREGTGETQYF,TGCGCCAGCAGAGAGGGAACCGGAGAGACCCAGTACTTC